Below are 25 T cell receptor beta chains sequenced from a single sample in a study of blood T cell repertoires in COVID-19. Data came from immunoSEQ multiplex PCR; TCRdb stores just in-frame clones and leaves some out. The sample records 250,000 or so clones, around 90% being singletons. Sequenced input: PBMCs or T cells enriched from blood (not recorded which). The receptors here all came from a woman in her twenties or thirties with acute COVID-19.

In this sample, this clone turned up a few times. V is TRBV19 and J is TRBJ1-5; 12 nucleotides match TRBD1. The V gene end was trimmed by 5 bases and the J gene end by 4 bases; junction bases not matched to a gene: 3. Germline V CDR1 and CDR2: LNHDA, SQIVND (reference sequence). The CDR3 runs 15 residues. CDR3 amino acids: CASSGGQGANQPQHF. DNA of the CDR3: TGTGCCAGTAGTGGGGGACAGGGGGCGAATCAGCCCCAGCATTTT.

The J gene is TRBJ1-5, the V gene TRBV28; tentatively, D is TRBD1 (5 bases). Trimming shortened V by 8 bases and J by 0 bases, and 8 bases separated the two germline ends. In germline, CDR1 is MDHEN, CDR2 SYDVKM. This CDR3 is built from 13 residues. CDR3: CASRQYSNQPQHF. DNA for the CDR3: TGTGCCAGCCGACAGTATAGCAATCAGCCCCAGCATTTT. Full variable domain (outside the CDR3, taken from reference TRBV28 and TRBJ1-5): DVKVTQSSRYLVKRTGEKVFLECVQDMDHENMFWYRQDPGLGLRLIYFSYDVKMKEKGDIPEGYSVSREKKERFSLILESASTNQTSMYLCASRQYSNQPQHFGDGTRLSIL.

This chain links TRBV6-2 or TRBV6-3 with TRBJ1-1; TRBD1 aligns across 7 bases. J was trimmed by 6 bases and V by 0 bases; bases with no gene match: 7. The germline V gene encodes CDR1 MNHEY and CDR2 SVGEGT. This CDR3 has 15 amino acids. CDR3 amino acids: CASSYSKTGKAEAFF. In DNA form, the CDR3 reads TGTGCCAGCAGTTACTCGAAGACAGGGAAGGCTGAAGCTTTCTTT.

J is TRBJ1-1 and V is TRBV7-3; D remains ambiguous. V was clipped by 4 bases and J by 7 bases, with 10 bases between them. This CDR3 contains 12 residues. Germline CDR1 reads SGHTA; CDR2 reads FQGTGA. CDR3 protein: CASSSPAGEAFF. In nucleotides, the CDR3 is TGTGCCAGCAGCTCTCCGGCAGGTGAAGCTTTCTTT.

This clone has only one observation. The chain joins TRBV9 to TRBJ2-2; 9 nucleotides agree with TRBD1. Germline V gives CDR1 SGDLS, CDR2 YYNGEE. With 0 bases clipped from V and 5 bases from J, the junction kept 11 bases outside the gene matches. This CDR3 is built from 18 residues. DNA for the CDR3: TGTGCCAGCAGCGTAGCCCCCACGGTCGGACAGGGGACCGGGGAGCTGTTTTTT. Translating gives CASSVAPTVGQGTGELFF.

In its sample, this clone was seen a few times. The rearrangement joins TRBV5-1 to TRBJ2-4; tentative D call: TRBD1 (5 bases). CDR1 and CDR2 from the germline V gene are SGHRS and YFSETQ. The V end was cut by 7 bases, the J end by 0 bases, with 17 bases between. There are 16 residues in the CDR3. The CDR3 coding sequence is TGCGCCAGCGGACAAAGACTCCCCCAAGCCAAAAACATTCAGTACTTC. Its translation: CASGQRLPQAKNIQYF.

This chain joins TRBV29-1 and TRBJ2-3, with 8 bases fitting TRBD2. The CDR3 length is 14 residues. Germline V gene data show CDR1 as SQVTM and CDR2 as ANQGSEA. J lost 4 bases, V lost 3 bases, and 6 bases had no gene match. DNA of the CDR3: TGCAGCGTTGATAGCGGGACTAATCCAGATACGCAGTATTTT. Residues: CSVDSGTNPDTQYF.

The chain combines TRBV3-1 (or the pseudogene TRBV3-2) with TRBJ1-4; 9 positions match TRBD1. The CDR3 totals 16 residues. V dropped 0 bases and J dropped 8; count of bases not matched to a gene: 7. The germline V gene has CDR1 LGHDT and CDR2 YNNKEL (reference sequence). The CDR3 region has the DNA TGTGCCAGCAGCCAAGAAATTCCAGGACAGGGGGAAAAACTGTTTTTT. Its translation: CASSQEIPGQGEKLFF.

On this clone: The same CDR3 also results from other DNA sequences found in this sample. V gene TRBV9 combines with J gene TRBJ2-1; TRBD2 matches 7 bases. CDR3 size: 15 residues. V was clipped by 1 base and J by 0 bases; unmatched bases: 1. Looked up from germline, CDR1 is SGDLS and CDR2 is YYNGEE. CDR3 in amino acids: CASSVLADSYNEQFF. The CDR3 nucleotides are TGTGCCAGCAGCGTACTAGCGGACTCCTACAATGAGCAGTTCTTC.

V gene TRBV12-3 or TRBV12-4 combines with J gene TRBJ2-7; tentative D call: TRBD1 (5 bases). CDR3 length: 13 amino acids. The V gene lost 7 bases and the J gene lost 7 bases, with 17 bases spanning the gap. The CDR3 DNA reads as TGTGCCAGCACCCCAGGCAGGGCAGGTGAGCAGTACTTC. It codes for CASTPGRAGEQYF.

The chain joins TRBV27 to TRBJ2-7, with D perhaps matching TRBD1 (6 bases). Germline-derived CDR1 and CDR2 are MNHEY and SMNVEV (reference sequence). This CDR3 contains 15 residues. The V end lost 5 bases, the J end lost 4 bases, and 18 bases lay between the germline ends. The CDR3 here is CASSPISGQSYEQYF. The CDR3 DNA sequence: TGTGCCAGCAGTCCGATCTCCGGACAGTCTTACGAGCAGTACTTC.

V and J are TRBV6-2 or TRBV6-3 and TRBJ2-7, with TRBD2 matching 7 bases. Germline V gene data show CDR1 as MNHEY and CDR2 as SVGEGT. CDR3 length: 15 residues. V shed 2 bases and J 3 bases; nucleotides not matched to a gene: 7. CDR3 region: CASSYRLGGSYEQYF. The CDR3 coding sequence is TGTGCCAGCAGTTACCGACTTGGCGGGAGCTACGAGCAGTACTTC.

This clone was found once. The V call is TRBV11-2, the J call TRBJ1-4, with 7 bases lining up with TRBD1. Germline V gene sequence: CDR1 SGHAT, CDR2 FQNNGV. The CDR3 totals 15 residues. V trimming: 5 bases; J trimming: 5 bases; junction bases outside the gene matches: 8. The CDR3 nucleotides read TGTGCCAGCAGCACACCGGGACAGCCGAATGAAAAACTGTTTTTT. Its protein is CASSTPGQPNEKLFF.

The chain recombines TRBV11-2 with TRBJ1-2, with TRBD1 matching 11 bases. CDR3 length: 15 residues. Germline trimming cut 1 base from V and 5 bases from J; bases unmatched to any gene: 3. CDR1 is SGHAT, CDR2 FQNNGV, per germline. CDR3 DNA: TGTGCCAGCAGCTTAGGGACAGGGGGCGCATATGGCTACACCTTC. Translated: CASSLGTGGAYGYTF.

The chain recombines TRBV9 with TRBJ2-3; 7 nucleotides match TRBD2. V trimming: 4 bases; J trimming: 2 bases; junction bases outside the gene matches: 10. The length of the CDR3 is 16 residues. Germline V lookup: CDR1 SGDLS, CDR2 YYNGEE. This chain's CDR3 is CASSSPGSGATDTQYF. The CDR3 nucleotides read TGTGCCAGCAGCTCCCCGGGGAGCGGGGCCACAGATACGCAGTATTTT. The whole variable domain, remainder taken from reference TRBV9 and TRBJ2-3, is DSGVTQTPKHLITATGQRVTLRCSPRSGDLSVYWYQQSLDQGLQFLIQYYNGEERAKGNILERFSAQQFPDLHSELNLSSLELGDSALYFCASSSPGSGATDTQYFGPGTRLTVL.

The chain recombines TRBV19 with TRBJ2-1, with 10 bases aligning to TRBD2. The CDR3 is 18 amino acids. CDR1 and CDR2 (germline): LNHDA, SQIVND (reference sequence). J lost 3 bases, V lost 3 bases, and 11 bases had no gene match. The CDR3 sequence: CASSMATSGTAVYNEQFF. The CDR3 nucleotides are TGTGCCAGTAGTATGGCCACTAGCGGGACGGCGGTCTACAATGAGCAGTTCTTC.

The genes are TRBV7-9 and TRBJ1-4; 7 bases agree with TRBD1. CDR1 SEHNR and CDR2 FQNEAQ come from the germline V gene (reference sequence). This CDR3 is built from 17 residues. V was clipped by 3 bases and J by 4 bases; unmatched bases: 11. CDR3 region: CASSFGQGVGDNEKLFF. The CDR3 DNA follows: TGTGCCAGCAGCTTCGGGCAGGGGGTCGGGGATAATGAAAAACTGTTTTTT.

The V and J genes are TRBV10-2 and TRBJ2-7; D is ambiguous. Germline V gives CDR1 WSHSY, CDR2 SAAADI. The V end was cut by 6 bases, the J end by 2 bases, with 8 bases between. This CDR3 spans 12 amino acids. The CDR3 spells CASREATYEQYF. CDR3 nucleotide sequence: TGCGCCAGCAGGGAAGCGACCTACGAGCAGTACTTC.

This clone is a singleton in its sample. V gene TRBV30 combines with J gene TRBJ1-2; perhaps TRBD1 as D (6 bases). Germline loops: CDR1 GTSNPN, CDR2 SVGIG (reference sequence). Trimming stripped 3 bases from V and 7 bases from J, with 12 bases between. The CDR3 runs 12 residues. The CDR3 here is CAWRMGAVGYTF. Written as DNA, the CDR3 is TGTGCCTGGAGAATGGGGGCAGTTGGCTACACCTTC.

The chain links TRBV5-1 to TRBJ2-1; 8 bases align to TRBD2. CDR3 length equals 16 residues. V lost 3 bases to trimming and J lost 9 bases; unmatched junction nucleotides: 14. CDR1 is SGHRS, CDR2 YFSETQ, per germline. CDR3 DNA: TGCGCCAGCAGCTCCTCAGCGGGAGCCGCGAACGTTGAGCAGTTCTTC. Amino acids: CASSSSAGAANVEQFF.

V and J are TRBV4-1 and TRBJ2-3; 13 bases are a match to TRBD2. Germline values: CDR1 MGHRA, CDR2 YSYEKL. The CDR3 is made up of 16 amino acids. V lost 4 bases and J lost 6; bases outside the gene matches: 7. The CDR3 loop is CASSPRLTSGRDTQYF. The CDR3 DNA reads as TGCGCCAGCAGCCCGAGACTGACTAGCGGGAGGGATACGCAGTATTTT.

This clone occurred a few times. The chain carries TRBV27 and TRBJ2-7; TRBD1 is a possible D gene (6 bases). With 6 bases removed from V and 4 bases from J, the gap between germline ends came to 16 bases. This CDR3 has 14 residues. Germline V gene data show CDR1 as MNHEY and CDR2 as SMNVEV (reference sequence). The CDR3 sequence is CASSPTGRPYEQYF. The CDR3 DNA reads as TGTGCCAGCAGCCCGACAGGCCGGCCTTACGAGCAGTACTTC.

The V and J genes are TRBV4-1 and TRBJ1-4; TRBD1 might be the D (6 bases). The V gene's germline CDR1 is MGHRA and CDR2 YSYEKL. V was clipped by 2 bases and J by 7 bases, with 14 bases between them. The CDR3 is made up of 15 amino acids. The CDR3 reads CASSQPQGNVEKLFF. In DNA form, the CDR3 reads TGCGCCAGCAGCCAACCTCAGGGGAACGTTGAAAAACTGTTTTTT.

A single count supports this clone. This chain uses TRBV5-4 with TRBJ2-1; 12 nucleotides align to TRBD2. Trimming removed 0 bases from V and 9 bases from J; junction bases left unmatched: 4. CDR3 size: 15 residues. Germline V lookup: CDR1 SGHNT, CDR2 YYREEE (reference sequence). CDR3 nucleotides: TGTGCCAGCAGCTTGGGACTAGCGGGAGTGGGTGAGCAGTTCTTC. Encoded protein: CASSLGLAGVGEQFF.

The rearrangement uses TRBV27 and TRBJ2-1; 10 nucleotides line up with TRBD2. The CDR3 runs to 16 residues. In germline, CDR1 is MNHEY, CDR2 SMNVEV (reference sequence). V shed 5 bases and J 3 bases; nucleotides not matched to a gene: 7. The CDR3 protein is CASSSPRTSGYNEQFF. Written as DNA, the CDR3 is TGTGCCAGCAGTAGCCCTCGGACTAGCGGCTACAATGAGCAGTTCTTC.